The next 23 T cell receptor beta chains were all read from a single sample in a study of T cell responses to AZD1222 COVID-19 vaccine (dated by TCRdb to the early 2020s). The library was obtained by the immunoSEQ multiplex PCR assay. TCRdb carries this immuneACCESS record with in-frame sequences only. Its versions omit some clonotypes, under half of them owing to an unresolved V gene in the studies checked, with the rest unexplained. Across this sample there are 100,000 to 150,000 clones, with 91% seen only once. Together, the top ten hold 1.9% of the sample. This sample's time point label indicates: about 28 days (+/-7) after the second vaccine dose. The material was peripheral blood, obtained 28 days after the second AZD1222 dose. These receptors originate from an adult who received the AZD1222 COVID-19 vaccine.

The gene calls are TRBV25-1 and TRBJ2-7; no clear D gene. Looked up from germline, CDR1 is MGHDK and CDR2 is SYGVNS. Trimming pared 4 bases from V and 3 bases from J, leaving 25 bases between. CDR3 length: 18 residues. The CDR3 loop reads CASSGQGRFGVPLYEQYF. The CDR3 DNA follows: TGTGCCAGCAGTGGACAAGGCAGATTTGGCGTGCCTCTCTACGAGCAGTACTTC.

The chain employs TRBV15 and TRBJ2-2, with 10 bases lining up with TRBD2. The CDR3 length is 15 residues. The V gene end was trimmed by 7 bases and the J gene end by 4 bases; junction bases not matched to a gene: 6. Germline CDR1 reads LNHNV; CDR2 reads YYDKDF (reference sequence). The DNA for the CDR3 is TGTGCCACCACCCAGCGGGAGGGCGCCACCGGGGAGCTGTTTTTT. This encodes CATTQREGATGELFF. The whole variable domain, filled in from reference TRBV15 and TRBJ2-2, reads DAMVIQNPRYQVTQFGKPVTLSCSQTLNHNVMYWYQQKSSQAPKLLFHYYDKDFNNEADTPDNFQSRRPNTSFCFLDIRSPGLGDTAMYLCATTQREGATGELFFGEGSRLTVL.

V gene TRBV6-5 combines with J gene TRBJ1-1; 7 bases are a match to TRBD1. The CDR3 has 14 residues. V lost 6 bases to trimming and J lost 4 bases; unmatched junction nucleotides: 8. CDR1 is MNHEY, CDR2 SVGAGI, per germline. The CDR3 nucleotides read TGTGCCAGCAGGGGACAGACCTTGGGCACTGAAGCTTTCTTT. Translating gives CASRGQTLGTEAFF.

This clone was seen just once. The V call is TRBV9, the J call TRBJ2-2; 8 nucleotides line up with TRBD1. Germline V lookup: CDR1 SGDLS, CDR2 YYNGEE. Trimming took 4 bases from V and 5 from J; bases not matched to a gene: 10. The CDR3 covers 16 residues. CDR3 sequence reads: CASSPPGQGRTGELFF. DNA for the CDR3: TGTGCCAGCAGCCCTCCTGGACAGGGTAGGACCGGGGAGCTGTTTTTT.

The rearrangement joins TRBV6-5 to TRBJ2-5, with 10 positions matching TRBD1. V gave up 3 bases and J gave up 5 bases; unmatched junction bases: 9. The CDR3 sequence is 16 residues long. Germline values: CDR1 MNHEY, CDR2 SVGAGI. CDR3 nucleotide sequence: TGTGCCAGCAGTTATGAGGGACAGGGGTTTGGGGAGACCCAGTACTTC. Its protein is CASSYEGQGFGETQYF.

This sequence joins TRBV5-4 and TRBJ1-2; the D is unclear. The V gene lost 0 bases and the J gene lost 4 bases, with 13 bases spanning the gap. CDR1 is SGHNT, CDR2 YYREEE, per germline (reference sequence). The CDR3 length is 15 residues. CDR3 sequence reads: CASSLVGSDLYGYTF. The DNA of the CDR3 is TGTGCCAGCAGCTTGGTTGGCAGCGACCTCTATGGCTACACCTTC.

The chain employs TRBV7-2 and TRBJ2-1; D call uncertain. This CDR3 spans 15 amino acids. The germline CDR1 and CDR2 sequences are SGHTA and FQGNSA. V shed 4 bases and J shed 10 bases, with 20 bases lying between them. The CDR3 sequence: CASSWVVSEYGEQFF. The CDR3 region has the DNA TGTGCCAGCAGCTGGGTGGTGAGCGAGTATGGGGAGCAGTTCTTC.

This clone was counted a single time. The chain links TRBV18 to TRBJ2-3; 8 nucleotides match TRBD2. Losses at the gene ends were 3 bases for V and 6 bases for J; bases not matched to a gene: 5. This CDR3 region has 14 residues. Germline values: CDR1 KGHSH, CDR2 LQKENI. CDR3 amino acids: CASSPGLGGDTQYF. CDR3 DNA sequence: TGTGCCAGCTCACCGGGACTAGGGGGGGATACGCAGTATTTT.

This clone was recorded once. The chain has TRBV7-8 and TRBJ2-1, with 7 bases fitting TRBD1. In germline, CDR1 is SGHVS, CDR2 FQNEAQ. The V and J ends lost 5 bases and 2 bases, in that order; junction bases with no gene match: 3. The CDR3 sequence is 14 residues long. CDR3 bases: TGTGCCAGCAGCCACAGGGGCACCTACAATGAGCAGTTCTTC. Its protein is CASSHRGTYNEQFF.

This clone was counted a single time. The rearrangement links TRBV20-1 to TRBJ1-5; D is possibly TRBD1 (5 bases). Germline CDR1 DFQATT, CDR2 SNEGSKA (reference sequence). Trimming pared 3 bases from V and 1 base from J, leaving 10 bases between. The CDR3 has 14 amino acids. CDR3 bases: TGCAGTGCTAGTAAAGGGGACAGCAATCAGCCCCAGCATTTT. This translates into CSASKGDSNQPQHF.

V is TRBV6-6 and J is TRBJ1-5; no definite D call. V shed 0 bases and J shed 4 bases, with 7 bases lying between them. The CDR3 extends over 14 amino acids. CDR1 is MNHNY and CDR2 is SVGAGI in the germline V gene (reference sequence). The CDR3: CASSYSPTNQPQHF. The CDR3 bases are TGTGCCAGCAGTTACTCCCCCACTAATCAGCCCCAGCATTTT.

This clone showed up just once. The rearrangement uses TRBV19 and TRBJ2-7; D may be TRBD1 or TRBD2 (5 bases each). Looked up from germline, CDR1 is LNHDA and CDR2 is SQIVND (reference sequence). V gave up 6 bases and J gave up 4 bases, with 16 bases separating them. CDR3 length: 14 residues. The chain's CDR3 is CASSSPGTLYEQYF. CDR3 nucleotide sequence: TGTGCCAGTAGCAGCCCCGGGACCCTATACGAGCAGTACTTC.

This clone showed up just once. V usage is TRBV12-5 and J usage is TRBJ1-1, with D possibly matching TRBD1 (5 bases). The CDR3 is made up of 14 amino acids. Germline CDR1 is LGHNT and CDR2 is FRNRAP. The V end lost 6 bases, the J end lost 2 bases, and 13 bases lay between the germline ends. The CDR3 here is CASGNRQTNTEAFF. The CDR3 nucleotides read TGTGCTAGTGGAAACCGACAGACTAACACTGAAGCTTTCTTT. Full variable domain (outside the CDR3, taken from reference TRBV12-5 and TRBJ1-1): DARVTQTPRHKVTEMGQEVTMRCQPILGHNTVFWYRQTMMQGLELLAYFRNRAPLDDSGMPKDRFSAEMPDATLATLKIQPSEPRDSAVYFCASGNRQTNTEAFFGQGTRLTVV.

The V gene is TRBV5-4, the J gene TRBJ1-2; D is possibly TRBD1 (5 bases). The CDR3 consists of 14 residues. V was cut by 6 bases and J by 4 bases, with 16 bases left in between. The germline V gene encodes CDR1 SGHNT and CDR2 YYREEE (reference sequence). The CDR3 bases are TGTGCCAGCAATCTGGCGGGGCCGGGCTATGGCTACACCTTC. As protein: CASNLAGPGYGYTF. Variable domain in full (rest from reference TRBV5-4 and TRBJ1-2): ETGVTQSPTHLIKTRGQQVTLRCSSQSGHNTVSWYQQALGQGPQFIFQYYREEENGRGNFPPRFSGLQFPNYSSELNVNALELDDSALYLCASNLAGPGYGYTFGSGTRLTVV.

With respect to this clone: One end of the junction does not line up with germline, which may come from a read error. The V gene is TRBV3-1 (or the pseudogene TRBV3-2), the J gene TRBJ1-5; no clear D. The CDR3 consists of 13 residues. From germline, CDR1 is LGHDT and CDR2 YNNKEL (reference sequence). The CDR3 loop reads CASSQSSNRPQHF. CDR3 bases: TGTGCCAGCAGCCAAAGCAGCAATCGGCCCCAGCATTTT.

This sequence joins TRBV7-9 and TRBJ2-3; perhaps D is TRBD1 or TRBD2 (5 bases each). Trimming removed 3 bases from V and 2 bases from J, with 12 bases in between. Germline CDR1 is SEHNR and CDR2 is FQNEAQ (reference sequence). CDR3 length: 15 amino acids. As DNA, the CDR3 is TGTGCCAGCAGCTTGGCTGGGACCTTCACAGATACGCAGTATTTT. Encoded protein: CASSLAGTFTDTQYF.

The gene calls are TRBV6-2 or TRBV6-3 and TRBJ2-5; 7 positions agree with TRBD2. The CDR3 extends over 16 amino acids. V lost 2 bases and J lost 5; bases outside the gene matches: 11. The V gene's germline CDR1 is MNHEY and CDR2 SVGEGT. CDR3 loop: CASSYLPGRGVETQYF. In nucleotides, the CDR3 is TGTGCCAGCAGTTACCTTCCGGGACGGGGGGTGGAGACCCAGTACTTC.

The rearrangement joins TRBV7-8 to TRBJ2-2; D unresolved. Trimming pared 5 bases from V and 1 base from J, leaving 8 bases between. The CDR3 spans 14 residues. Germline assignment: CDR1 SGHVS and CDR2 FQNEAQ. The CDR3 DNA reads TGTGCCAGCAGCCTGAGAATGAACACCGGGGAGCTGTTTTTT. Translated: CASSLRMNTGELFF.

The CDR3 DNA is TGCAGCGCCGCCGAGACTACCAATGAGCAGTTCTTC. This encodes CSAAETTNEQFF. The rearrangement links TRBV29-1 to TRBJ2-1, with D perhaps TRBD2 (5 bases). The CDR3 runs 12 residues. The ends were cut back, 7 bases at V and 6 bases at J, with 13 bases in the middle. Germline CDR1 is SQVTM and CDR2 is ANQGSEA.

The CDR3 DNA sequence: TGTGCCAGCTCACCCACGGGACTAGCAGAAAACATTCAGTACTTC. Protein: CASSPTGLAENIQYF. V is TRBV18 and J is TRBJ2-4, with TRBD2 matching over 9 bases. The CDR3 spans 15 residues. From germline, CDR1 is KGHSH and CDR2 LQKENI. V was pared by 3 bases and J by 5 bases, with 5 bases of the junction left unmatched. Full variable domain (rest looked up from reference TRBV18 and TRBJ2-4): NAGVMQNPRHLVRRRGQEARLRCSPMKGHSHVYWYRQLPEEGLKFMVYLQKENIIDESGMPKERFSAEFPKEGPSILRIQQVVRGDSAAYFCASSPTGLAENIQYFGAGTRLSVL.

V is TRBV9 and J is TRBJ2-1; D may match TRBD1 or TRBD2 (5 bases each). Germline V gene data show CDR1 as SGDLS and CDR2 as YYNGEE. The CDR3 sequence is 12 residues long. The germline V and J ends were trimmed by 4 bases and 10 bases, with 12 bases remaining between them. The CDR3 sequence: CASSPPGREQFF. The CDR3, as DNA: TGTGCCAGCAGCCCTCCGGGGCGAGAGCAGTTCTTC.

The V call is TRBV6-1, the J call TRBJ1-5, with D hard to call. The CDR3 covers 16 residues. V dropped 3 bases and J dropped 3 bases, with 15 bases sitting between them. Germline loops: CDR1 MNHNS, CDR2 SASEGT. DNA for the CDR3: TGTGCCAGCAGTGACCAAGACGGTGGAAACAATCAGCCCCAGCATTTT. This encodes CASSDQDGGNNQPQHF.

This chain joins TRBV7-3 and TRBJ2-2, with 10 bases identical to TRBD2. The CDR3 has 17 residues. Germline trimming cut 2 bases from V and 8 bases from J; bases unmatched to any gene: 11. Germline V gene data show CDR1 as SGHTA and CDR2 as FQGTGA. The CDR3 sequence is CASSLPHLAGEAGELFF. Here the CDR3 DNA reads TGTGCCAGCAGCTTACCCCATCTAGCGGGAGAGGCGGGGGAGCTGTTTTTT.